Listed below are T cell receptor beta chains from one sample, sequenced in a study of blood T cell repertoires in COVID-19. This table comes from immunoSEQ multiplex PCR, and its TCRdb copy is limited to in-frame clones, with some not included. The sample yields 300,000 or so clones, roughly 90% seen once. The sample comprised peripheral blood. Receptors originate from a woman in her thirties with COVID-19, enrolled during active disease. Both conserved end residues are part of each CDR3. A D gene is named only where the DNA matches it firmly. Rows may omit the clone size; those that give it use once, few, many or a size class.

V gene: TRBV15
clone size: once
D gene: TRBD1
J gene: TRBJ1-1
CDR3 protein: CATSETGRDTEAFF
CDR3 DNA: TGTGCCACCAGCGAGACAGGGCGCGACACTGAAGCTTTCTTT

V gene: TRBV5-1
clone size: once
D gene: TRBD2
J gene: TRBJ2-7
CDR3 protein: CASSLGGSSYEQYF
CDR3 DNA: TGCGCCAGCAGCTTGGGCGGGAGCTCCTACGAGCAGTACTTC

V gene: TRBV5-4
clone size: NA
D gene: NA
J gene: TRBJ2-5
CDR3 protein: CASSLDSYQETQYF
CDR3 DNA: TGTGCCAGCAGCTTAGACTCGTACCAAGAGACCCAGTACTTC

V gene: TRBV6-1
clone size: NA
D gene: NA
J gene: TRBJ1-4
CDR3 protein: CASSEALTGVNEKLFF
CDR3 DNA: TGTGCCAGCAGTGAAGCGCTAACAGGTGTTAATGAAAAACTGTTTTTT

V gene: TRBV5-6
clone size: NA
D gene: TRBD2
J gene: TRBJ2-3
CDR3 protein: CASSRLAGEPDTQYF
CDR3 DNA: TGTGCCAGCAGCCGACTAGCGGGGGAGCCCGATACGCAGTATTTT

V gene: TRBV10-2
clone size: NA
D gene: TRBD1
J gene: TRBJ1-1
CDR3 protein: CASREGQGWIAEAFF
CDR3 DNA: TGCGCCAGCAGAGAAGGACAGGGGTGGATCGCTGAAGCTTTCTTT

V gene: TRBV19
clone size: NA
D gene: NA
J gene: TRBJ1-1
CDR3 protein: CASSDTLQVVGTEAFF
CDR3 DNA: TGTGCCAGTAGCGATACGCTCCAGGTGGTAGGCACTGAAGCTTTCTTT

V gene: TRBV3-1/TRBV3-2
clone size: NA
D gene: NA
J gene: TRBJ2-7
CDR3 protein: CASSQETAVYEQYF
CDR3 DNA: TGTGCCAGCAGCCAAGAGACCGCGGTCTACGAGCAGTACTTC

V gene: TRBV27
clone size: NA
D gene: NA
J gene: TRBJ1-1
CDR3 protein: CASSLGGKVAFF
CDR3 DNA: TGTGCCAGCAGTTTGGGGGGAAAGGTGGCTTTCTTT

V gene: TRBV28
clone size: NA
D gene: NA
J gene: TRBJ1-5
CDR3 protein: CASGRGEGRARFQPQHF
CDR3 DNA: TGTGCCAGCGGAAGGGGGGAGGGCAGGGCCAGGTTTCAGCCCCAGCATTTT

V gene: TRBV10-3
clone size: NA
D gene: TRBD2
J gene: TRBJ2-7
CDR3 protein: CAISPSSGMGEQYF
CDR3 DNA: TGTGCCATCAGTCCCTCTAGCGGGATGGGGGAGCAGTACTTC

V gene: TRBV5-6
clone size: NA
D gene: NA
J gene: TRBJ2-6
CDR3 protein: CASSLFGYHSGANVLTF
CDR3 DNA: TGTGCCAGCAGCTTGTTCGGTTACCACTCTGGGGCCAACGTCCTGACTTTC

V gene: TRBV5-1
clone size: few
D gene: TRBD1
J gene: TRBJ1-4
CDR3 protein: CASSLNRGPTNEKLFF
CDR3 DNA: TGCGCCAGCAGCTTGAACAGGGGCCCGACTAATGAAAAACTGTTTTTT

V gene: TRBV3-1/TRBV3-2
clone size: NA
D gene: NA
J gene: TRBJ1-5
CDR3 protein: CASSQGLDRRDNQPQHF
CDR3 DNA: TGTGCCAGCAGCCAAGGCCTTGACAGGCGAGACAATCAGCCCCAGCATTTT